This T cell receptor beta chain appears in the sequencing data of a study of post-analysis software for immune sequencing data. The CDR3 covers 16 residues. V dropped 3 bases and J dropped 0 bases, with 15 bases sitting between them. From germline, CDR1 is SQVTM and CDR2 ANQGSEA. For this clonotype: The antigen remains unidentified.

Prepared libraries of TCR beta cDNA carried unique molecular identifiers. MiXCR was run by TCRdb on the PCR reads, yielding one entry per CDR3 protein. The table has approximately 730,000 distinct CDR3 sequences, just over 45% seen once. Findings and limits, study-wide: TRBV5-6, TRBV5-1 and TRBV20-1 belonged to a set of roughly five TRBV segments that were more frequent in patients than controls. Batch-matched samples strongly co-clustered by F measure. Significantly lower normalized Chao1 diversity was found in patients with multiple sclerosis relative to controls.

The chain couples TRBV29-1 to TRBJ2-1; no firm D call. The sequence was obtained from a girl aged 10 to 17 with multiple sclerosis. Sequences were obtained from blood. The CDR3 region has the DNA TGCAGCGTTGATGGGGAAGGATTAAGCTCCTACAATGAGCAGTTCTTC. Its protein product is CSVDGEGLSSYNEQFF.